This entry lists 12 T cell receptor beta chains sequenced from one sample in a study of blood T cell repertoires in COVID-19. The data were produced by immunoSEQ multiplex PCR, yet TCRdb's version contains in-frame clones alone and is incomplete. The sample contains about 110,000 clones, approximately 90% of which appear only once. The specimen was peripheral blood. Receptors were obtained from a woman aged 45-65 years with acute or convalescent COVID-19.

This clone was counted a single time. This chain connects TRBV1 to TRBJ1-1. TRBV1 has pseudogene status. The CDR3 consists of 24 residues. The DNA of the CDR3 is TGCACCAGCAGCCAAGCCACCTTAGGAGCGACCGAGCACCCGGATTACCCACGGAACACTGAAGCTTTCTTT. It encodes CTSSQATLGATEHPDYPRNTEAFF.

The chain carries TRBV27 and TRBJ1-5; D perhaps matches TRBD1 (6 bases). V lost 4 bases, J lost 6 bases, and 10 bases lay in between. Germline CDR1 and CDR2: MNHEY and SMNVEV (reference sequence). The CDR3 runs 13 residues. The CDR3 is CASSYRVFQPQHF. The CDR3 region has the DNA TGTGCCAGCAGTTACAGGGTTTTTCAGCCCCAGCATTTT.

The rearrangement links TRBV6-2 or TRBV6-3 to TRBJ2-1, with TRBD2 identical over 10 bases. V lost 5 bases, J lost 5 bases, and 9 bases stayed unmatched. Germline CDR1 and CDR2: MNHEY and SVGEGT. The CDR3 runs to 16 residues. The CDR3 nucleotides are TGTGCCAGCAGTGGGACGGGACTAGCGAGAAACAATGAGCAGTTCTTC. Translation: CASSGTGLARNNEQFF.

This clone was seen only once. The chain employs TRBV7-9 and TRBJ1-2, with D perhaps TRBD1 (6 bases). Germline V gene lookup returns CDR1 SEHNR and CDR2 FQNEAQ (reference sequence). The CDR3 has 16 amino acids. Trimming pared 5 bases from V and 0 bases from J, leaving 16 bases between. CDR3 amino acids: CASSPLSGVANYGYTF. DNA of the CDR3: TGTGCCAGCAGCCCCCTGTCAGGGGTCGCTAACTATGGCTACACCTTC.

This chain's CDR3 is CASSLDLNSPLHF. CDR3 nucleotides: TGTGCCAGCAGCTTGGATCTCAATTCACCCCTCCACTTT. The chain employs TRBV5-5 and TRBJ1-6; D remains unclear. CDR1 is SGHKS and CDR2 is YYEKEE in the germline V gene (reference sequence). V was trimmed by 0 bases and J by 7 bases, leaving 5 bases between them. CDR3 length: 13 amino acids.

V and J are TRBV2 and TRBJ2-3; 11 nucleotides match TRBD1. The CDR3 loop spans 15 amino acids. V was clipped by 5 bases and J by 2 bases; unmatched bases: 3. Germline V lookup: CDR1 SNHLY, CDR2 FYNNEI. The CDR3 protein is CASSRDRGSTDTQYF. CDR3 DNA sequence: TGTGCCAGCAGTCGGGACAGGGGGTCCACAGATACGCAGTATTTT.

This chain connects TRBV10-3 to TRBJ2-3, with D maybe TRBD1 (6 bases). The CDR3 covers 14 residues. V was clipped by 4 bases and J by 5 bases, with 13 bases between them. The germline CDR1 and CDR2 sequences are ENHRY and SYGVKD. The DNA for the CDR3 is TGTGCCATCAGTGCCCCGGGACACAAAGATACGCAGTATTTT. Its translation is CAISAPGHKDTQYF.

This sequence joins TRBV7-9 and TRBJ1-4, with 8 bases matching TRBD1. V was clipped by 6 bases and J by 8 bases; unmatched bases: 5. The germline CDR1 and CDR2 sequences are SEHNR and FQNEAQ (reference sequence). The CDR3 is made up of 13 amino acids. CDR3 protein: CASSSDRVEKLFF. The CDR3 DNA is TGTGCCAGCAGTTCGGACAGGGTCGAAAAACTGTTTTTT. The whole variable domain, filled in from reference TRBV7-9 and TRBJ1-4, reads DTGVSQNPRHKITKRGQNVTFRCDPISEHNRLYWYRQTLGQGPEFLTYFQNEAQLEKSRLLSDRFSAERPKGSFSTLEIQRTEQGDSAMYLCASSSDRVEKLFFGSGTQLSVL.

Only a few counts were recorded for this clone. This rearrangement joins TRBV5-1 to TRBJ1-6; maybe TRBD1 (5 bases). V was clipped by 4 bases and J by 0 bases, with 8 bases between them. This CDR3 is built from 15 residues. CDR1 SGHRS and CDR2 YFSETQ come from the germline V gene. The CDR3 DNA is TGCGCCAGCAGCGTTGACAGCTCCTATAATTCACCCCTCCACTTT. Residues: CASSVDSSYNSPLHF.

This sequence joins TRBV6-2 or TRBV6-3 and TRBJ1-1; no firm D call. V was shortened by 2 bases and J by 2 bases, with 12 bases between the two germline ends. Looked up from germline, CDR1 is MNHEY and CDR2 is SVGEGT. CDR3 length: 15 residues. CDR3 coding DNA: TGTGCCAGCAGTTACGCTACCTACTCTAACACTGAAGCTTTCTTT. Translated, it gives CASSYATYSNTEAFF.

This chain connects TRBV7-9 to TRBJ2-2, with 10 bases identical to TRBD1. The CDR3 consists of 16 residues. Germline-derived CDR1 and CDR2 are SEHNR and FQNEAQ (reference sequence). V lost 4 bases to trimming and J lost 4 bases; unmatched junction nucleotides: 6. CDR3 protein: CASSSTGGLGTGELFF. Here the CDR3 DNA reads TGTGCCAGCAGCTCGACAGGGGGCCTTGGCACCGGGGAGCTGTTTTTT.

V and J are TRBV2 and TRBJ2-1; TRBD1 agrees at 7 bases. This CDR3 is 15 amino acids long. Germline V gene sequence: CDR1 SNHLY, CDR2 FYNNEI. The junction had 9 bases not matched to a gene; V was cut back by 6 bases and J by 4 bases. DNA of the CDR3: TGTGCCAGCAGAGGAGACAGGGCCTCGTACAATGAGCAGTTCTTC. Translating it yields CASRGDRASYNEQFF.